What follows are 26 T cell receptor beta chains derived from one specimen sequenced in a study of cytomegalovirus exposure and HLA in healthy donors. Vbeta (60) and Jbeta (13) primers were used in the PCR. Using immunoSEQ multiplex PCR, the repertoire was profiled, and TCRdb retains in-frame clones only, with some absent. The repertoire consists of more than 95,000 clones, with 65% to 90% occurring once and the leading ten covering 6% to 8%. Source material: PBMCs. Every receptor here comes from a man aged 30-40 years in good health and CMV-seropositive.

This clone was counted only a few times. CDR3 protein: CASSYSGWAVRRANVLTF. CDR3 sequence (DNA): TGCGCCAGCAGCTACTCAGGCTGGGCAGTCCGAAGGGCCAACGTCCTGACTTTC. V and J are TRBV5-1 and TRBJ2-6; D remains ambiguous. Trimming shortened V by 3 bases and J by 5 bases, and 21 bases separated the two germline ends. The CDR3 sequence is 18 residues long. Germline CDR1 is SGHRS and CDR2 is YFSETQ.

J is TRBJ2-2 and V is TRBV18, with D perhaps TRBD1 (6 bases). The CDR3 is made up of 13 amino acids. Germline CDR1 KGHSH, CDR2 LQKENI. V lost 5 bases and J 3 bases, leaving 7 bases between the germline ends. The CDR3 spells CASSGQHTGELFF. CDR3 nucleotides: TGTGCCAGCTCAGGACAGCACACCGGGGAGCTGTTTTTT.

Points on this clone: Here the CDR3 omits its conserved ending phenylalanine or tryptophan, so a read error is the likely source. The rearrangement links TRBV5-1 to TRBJ1-2; D unresolved. Trimming pared 4 bases from V and 3 bases from J, leaving 13 bases between. This CDR3 contains 14 residues. Germline CDR1 reads SGHRS; CDR2 reads YFSETQ. The CDR3 reads CASSRIGADYGYTV. CDR3 nucleotide sequence: TGCGCCAGCAGCCGGATTGGCGCGGACTATGGCTACACCGTC.

The V and J genes are TRBV5-1 and TRBJ2-6; D is perhaps TRBD1 (6 bases). There are 16 residues in the CDR3. V dropped 0 bases and J dropped 4 bases, with 11 bases sitting between them. Looked up from germline, CDR1 is SGHRS and CDR2 is YFSETQ. For the CDR3, the DNA is TGCGCCAGCAGCTTGGAGTCAGGGGCGGGGGCCAACGTCCTGACTTTC. This codes for CASSLESGAGANVLTF.

Comments on this clone: The junction departs from germline at one end; a sequencing error may be responsible. The rearrangement uses TRBV7-9 and TRBJ2-7, with a tentative D call TRBD2 (5 bases). This CDR3 contains 12 residues. Germline loops: CDR1 SEHNR, CDR2 FQNEAQ (reference sequence). The CDR3 DNA reads TGTTCCAGCTCCAGAGGGAACTACGAGCAGTACTTC. Translation gives CSSSRGNYEQYF.

J is TRBJ1-1 and V is TRBV7-9; a possible D gene is TRBD1 (5 bases). The CDR3 length is 15 residues. Per germline, CDR1 SEHNR and CDR2 FQNEAQ (reference sequence). With 1 base removed from V and 3 bases from J, the gap between germline ends came to 12 bases. The CDR3 is CASSLEGPGDTEAFF. The CDR3 DNA follows: TGTGCCAGCAGCTTAGAGGGCCCGGGGGACACTGAAGCTTTCTTT.

This clone was seen a handful of times. The V call is TRBV7-2, the J call TRBJ2-5, with D perhaps matching TRBD1 (5 bases). The DNA end is a closer match to TRBJ2-7, so the J assignment may be wrong. CDR1 SGHTA and CDR2 FQGNSA come from the germline V gene. The CDR3 sequence is 14 residues long. For the CDR3, the DNA is TGTGCCAGCAGCATCCCGACAGAAACCTACGAGCAGTACTTC. Its protein is CASSIPTETYEQYF.

The chain recombines TRBV19 with TRBJ1-1, with 7 bases that match TRBD1. The germline V gene encodes CDR1 LNHDA and CDR2 SQIVND (reference sequence). V lost 2 bases, J lost 12 bases, and 15 bases stayed unmatched. The CDR3 covers 15 residues. The CDR3 sequence is CASSIFLKGDRVSFF. The CDR3 DNA is TGTGCCAGTAGTATATTCTTAAAGGGGGACAGAGTATCTTTCTTT.

This clone was observed a few times. The genes are TRBV2 and TRBJ2-2; TRBD1 matches 9 bases. The V and J ends lost 3 bases and 3 bases, in that order; junction bases with no gene match: 5. This CDR3 comprises 16 residues. Looked up from germline, CDR1 is SNHLY and CDR2 is FYNNEI. This CDR3 is CASSERQGGYTGELFF. The CDR3 nucleotides are TGTGCCAGCAGTGAGCGACAGGGGGGATACACCGGGGAGCTGTTTTTT.

This chain uses TRBV6-4 with TRBJ2-1; the D gene is possibly TRBD1 (5 bases). CDR3 size: 14 residues. The germline V and J ends were trimmed by 6 bases and 4 bases, with 13 bases remaining between them. Germline-derived CDR1 and CDR2 are MRHNA and SNTAGT. The CDR3 is CASRVNSGYNEQFF. The CDR3 DNA reads as TGTGCCAGCAGGGTCAACTCAGGGTACAATGAGCAGTTCTTC.

The chain uses TRBV6-1 and TRBJ2-1, with D possibly being TRBD1 (6 bases). Germline V CDR1 and CDR2: MNHNS, SASEGT. The CDR3 is 13 residues long. Trimming stripped 0 bases from V and 6 bases from J, with 6 bases between. CDR3 residues: CASSEAGGNEQFF. The DNA for the CDR3 is TGTGCCAGCAGTGAAGCAGGGGGCAATGAGCAGTTCTTC.

V gene TRBV5-4 combines with J gene TRBJ2-7, with 9 bases that match TRBD2. The CDR3 is made up of 15 amino acids. Losses at the gene ends were 2 bases for V and 5 bases for J; bases not matched to a gene: 8. Per germline, CDR1 SGHNT and CDR2 YYREEE (reference sequence). CDR3 loop: CASSLAAGGLDEQYF. The DNA of the CDR3 is TGTGCCAGCAGCTTAGCTGCGGGGGGGCTTGACGAGCAGTACTTC.

The chain couples TRBV6-5 to TRBJ2-7, with a possible D match to TRBD1 (6 bases). V dropped 5 bases and J dropped 3 bases, with 11 bases sitting between them. Per the germline V gene, CDR1 is MNHEY and CDR2 is SVGAGI. The CDR3 extends over 13 amino acids. The CDR3, as DNA: TGTGCCAGCAGTACCGGGACACACTACGAGCAGTACTTC. Protein product: CASSTGTHYEQYF.

The J gene is TRBJ2-5, the V gene TRBV2; a possible D gene is TRBD1 (5 bases). The germline gives CDR1 SNHLY, CDR2 FYNNEI. V gave up 5 bases and J gave up 2 bases, with 12 bases separating them. This CDR3 region has 14 residues. The CDR3 loop is CASSLSTGQETQYF. As DNA, the CDR3 is TGTGCCAGCAGTCTAAGTACAGGTCAAGAGACCCAGTACTTC.

The rearrangement joins TRBV13 to TRBJ2-7, with D unclear. Looked up from germline, CDR1 is PRHDT and CDR2 is FYEKMQ (reference sequence). The CDR3 runs 14 residues. Deletions cut 3 bases from V and 1 base from J, with 10 bases between. The CDR3 region has the DNA TGTGCCAGCAGCTTGACTCGAAGTTCCTACGAGCAGTACTTC. Translated: CASSLTRSSYEQYF.

The chain couples TRBV9 to TRBJ2-7; 9 nucleotides match TRBD1. Trimming cost V 0 bases and J 4 bases; bases outside gene matches: 5. The CDR3 runs to 15 residues. In germline, CDR1 is SGDLS, CDR2 YYNGEE. For the CDR3, the DNA is TGTGCCAGCAGCGTAGGGGGACAGGGACTTTACGAGCAGTACTTC. Amino acid sequence: CASSVGGQGLYEQYF.

The V and J genes are TRBV30 and TRBJ2-7; D gene unclear. V lost 0 bases and J 2 bases, leaving 5 bases between the germline ends. Germline CDR1 and CDR2: GTSNPN and SVGIG (reference sequence). This CDR3 has 12 residues. This CDR3 is CAWSVYAYEQYF. The DNA for the CDR3 is TGTGCCTGGAGTGTATATGCCTACGAGCAGTACTTC.

This chain connects TRBV30 to TRBJ1-6; 8 nucleotides line up with TRBD1. The CDR3 runs 13 residues. CDR1 GTSNPN and CDR2 SVGIG come from the germline V gene (reference sequence). The J segment lost 10 bases and the V segment lost 3 bases, leaving 5 bases of the junction unmatched. CDR3 nucleotide sequence: TGTGCCTGGAGGGACAGGGTTTTGTCACCCCTCCACTTT. Amino acid sequence: CAWRDRVLSPLHF.

This sequence joins TRBV11-2 and TRBJ1-6; unclear D gene. The CDR3 runs 15 residues. Germline V gene data show CDR1 as SGHAT and CDR2 as FQNNGV. The germline V and J ends were trimmed by 1 base and 6 bases, with 10 bases remaining between them. CDR3 DNA: TGTGCCAGCAGCTTAGTTCGGACTGCTAATTCACCCCTCCACTTT. Its translation is CASSLVRTANSPLHF.

This clone was seen a single time. This sequence joins TRBV6-4 and TRBJ1-2; unclear D gene. The CDR3 totals 13 residues. Per germline, CDR1 MRHNA and CDR2 SNTAGT. V lost 5 bases and J 4 bases, leaving 11 bases between the germline ends. The CDR3 protein is CASSQVYGYGYTF. The DNA of the CDR3 is TGTGCCAGCAGTCAGGTATATGGCTATGGCTACACCTTC.

This clone turned up a few times. J is TRBJ1-2 and V is TRBV28; D gene ambiguous. The germline CDR1 and CDR2 sequences are MDHEN and SYDVKM. The CDR3 spans 13 residues. Deletions cut 3 bases from V and 0 bases from J, with 5 bases between. As DNA, the CDR3 is TGTGCCAGCAGTTTGAGCGCTAACTATGGCTACACCTTC. Protein: CASSLSANYGYTF.

The gene calls are TRBV5-6 and TRBJ1-6, with 9 bases lining up with TRBD1. The V gene's germline CDR1 is SGHDT and CDR2 YYEEEE. The V and J ends lost 4 bases and 6 bases, in that order; junction bases with no gene match: 11. The CDR3 runs 17 residues. DNA of the CDR3: TGTGCCAGCAGCGGATCCGGGACAGGGTACGGTAATTCACCCCTCCACTTT. This sequence encodes CASSGSGTGYGNSPLHF.

This clone occurred a few times. This chain joins TRBV7-9 and TRBJ2-5; 9 bases align to TRBD1. Germline lookup yields CDR1 SEHNR and CDR2 FQNEAQ (reference sequence). The trim removed 1 base at V and 6 bases at J, leaving 6 bases unmatched. There are 15 residues in the CDR3. The CDR3 region is CASSLEGTGRKTQYF. The CDR3 nucleotides are TGTGCCAGCAGCTTAGAGGGGACAGGGAGAAAGACCCAGTACTTC.

CDR3: CASRMGQDGYTF. The CDR3 DNA reads as TGTGCCAGCAGGATGGGACAAGATGGCTACACCTTC. This chain links TRBV2 with TRBJ1-2; the D gene is possibly TRBD1 (6 bases). Germline assignment: CDR1 SNHLY and CDR2 FYNNEI. Trimming shortened V by 6 bases and J by 6 bases, and 11 bases separated the two germline ends. The CDR3 loop spans 12 amino acids.

The V and J genes are TRBV5-6 and TRBJ1-4; 7 positions match TRBD1. In germline, CDR1 is SGHDT, CDR2 YYEEEE. The V segment lost 3 bases and the J segment 8 bases; nucleotides outside the gene matches: 7. CDR3 size: 14 residues. The CDR3 sequence: CASSSYRGREKLFF. CDR3 in DNA: TGTGCCAGCAGCTCCTACAGGGGACGGGAAAAACTGTTTTTT.

The chain joins TRBV29-1 to TRBJ1-1, with D uncertain. Germline V gives CDR1 SQVTM, CDR2 ANQGSEA. CDR3 length equals 12 residues. The germline V and J ends were trimmed by 4 bases and 1 base, with 7 bases remaining between them. CDR3 region: CSVVYGNTEAFF. As DNA, the CDR3 is TGCAGCGTTGTCTACGGGAACACTGAAGCTTTCTTT. Looking up the rest from reference TRBV29-1 and TRBJ1-1 gives the full variable domain: SAVISQKPSRDICQRGTSLTIQCQVDSQVTMMFWYRQQPGQSLTLIATANQGSEATYESGFVIDKFPISRPNLTFSTLTVSNMSPEDSSIYLCSVVYGNTEAFFGQGTRLTVV.